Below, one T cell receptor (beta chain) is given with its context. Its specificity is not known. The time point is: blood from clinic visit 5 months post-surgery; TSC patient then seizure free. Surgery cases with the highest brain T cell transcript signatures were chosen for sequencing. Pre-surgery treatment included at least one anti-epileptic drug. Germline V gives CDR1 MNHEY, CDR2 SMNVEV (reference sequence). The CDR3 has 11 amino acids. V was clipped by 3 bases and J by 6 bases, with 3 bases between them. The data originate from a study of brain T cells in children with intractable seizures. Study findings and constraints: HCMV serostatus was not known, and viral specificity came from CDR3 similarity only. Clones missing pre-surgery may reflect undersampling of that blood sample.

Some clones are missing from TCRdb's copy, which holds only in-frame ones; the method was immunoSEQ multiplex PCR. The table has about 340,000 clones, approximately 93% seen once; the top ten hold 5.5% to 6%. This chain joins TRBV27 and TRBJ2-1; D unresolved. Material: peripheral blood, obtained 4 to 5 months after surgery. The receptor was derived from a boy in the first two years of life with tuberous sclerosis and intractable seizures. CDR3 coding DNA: TGTGCCAGCAGTTTGGGCAATGAGCAGTTCTTC. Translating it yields CASSLGNEQFF.